These T cell receptor beta chains were read from a single sample in a study of shared T cell receptors in the human thymus. The repertoire was sequenced with immunoSEQ multiplex PCR; TCRdb's copy has only in-frame clones and lacks some. Seen here are just under 550,000 clones, about four fifths observed once, and the top ten hold approximately 0.013%. The sample also formed part of further work on human thymus T cells.

The sample taken for sequencing was thymocytes. The receptors shown here come from a boy in the first two years of life with a congenital heart defect. Both conserved end residues are part of each CDR3. Fields, in order: clone size, J gene, D gene, CDR3 length, V gene, CDR3 protein, CDR3 DNA. D genes are given only for firm matches. Expanded clones are given a class, and other clones once, few, many or no size at all.

- | TRBJ2-3 | TRBD2 | 16 | TRBV7-2 | CASSPLAGGRKDTQYF | TGTGCCAGCAGCCCACTAGCGGGAGGTCGCAAAGATACGCAGTATTTT
few | TRBJ2-1 | - | 15 | TRBV7-2 | CASSPQGHVYNEQFF | TGTGCCAGCAGCCCTCAGGGGCACGTGTACAATGAGCAGTTCTTC
- | TRBJ2-7 | - | 17 | TRBV4-3 | CASSQIRGPNNSYEQYF | TGCGCCAGCAGCCAAATTCGGGGTCCCAATAACTCCTACGAGCAGTACTTC
- | TRBJ2-3 | - | 19 | TRBV7-6 | CASSPTYGGEQTSTDTQYF | TGTGCCAGCAGTCCTACGTATGGCGGCGAGCAGACTAGCACAGATACGCAGTATTTT
few | TRBJ2-7 | TRBD2 | 18 | TRBV11-2 | CASSYYDLAGGDLYEQYF | TGTGCCAGCAGCTACTATGACCTAGCGGGAGGAGATCTTTACGAGCAGTACTTC
- | TRBJ2-3 | - | 13 | TRBV12-5 | CASGLWHPDTQYF | TGTGCTAGTGGTTTGTGGCACCCAGATACGCAGTATTTT
once | TRBJ1-5 | TRBD1 | 18 | TRBV30 | CAWSVVQGEVSSNQPQHF | TGTGCCTGGAGTGTGGTGCAGGGGGAAGTTTCGAGCAATCAGCCCCAGCATTTT
few | TRBJ2-1 | TRBD2 | 16 | TRBV4-3 | CASSQVEREAFNEQFF | TGCGCCAGCAGCCAAGTGGAGCGGGAGGCCTTCAATGAGCAGTTCTTC
- | TRBJ2-5 | TRBD2 | 15 | TRBV11-2 | CASSAGLAGGETQYF | TGTGCCAGCAGCGCGGGACTAGCGGGAGGGGAGACCCAGTACTTC
- | TRBJ1-5 | TRBD1 | 18 | TRBV27 | CASSPGDSMVWGNQPQHF | TGTGCCAGCAGTCCCGGGGACAGTATGGTTTGGGGCAATCAGCCCCAGCATTTT
- | TRBJ2-1 | - | 12 | TRBV12-5 | CASGRNGEEQFF | TGTGCTAGTGGCCGGAACGGAGAGGAGCAGTTCTTC
- | TRBJ1-5 | - | 19 | TRBV27 | CASSSRWGGAGYSNQPQHF | TGTGCCAGCAGTTCACGTTGGGGGGGAGCGGGCTATAGCAATCAGCCCCAGCATTTT
few | TRBJ1-5 | TRBD1 | 18 | TRBV19 | CASTNPWDRGFSNQPQHF | TGTGCCAGTACCAACCCTTGGGACAGGGGGTTCAGCAATCAGCCCCAGCATTTT
- | TRBJ2-3 | TRBD2 | 16 | TRBV29-1 | CSVVTSGRASTDTQYF | TGCAGCGTTGTCACTAGCGGGAGGGCCAGCACAGATACGCAGTATTTT
- | TRBJ2-1 | TRBD1 | 14 | TRBV10-3 | CATRRDRVYNEQFF | TGTGCCACTAGAAGGGACAGGGTTTACAATGAGCAGTTCTTC
- | TRBJ2-7 | TRBD2 | 18 | TRBV5-4 | CASSLAPGGPGGSYEQYF | TGTGCCAGCAGCTTGGCCCCGGGAGGGCCGGGCGGCTCCTACGAGCAGTACTTC
- | TRBJ2-5 | TRBD1 | 15 | TRBV5-1 | CASSPGTGGPETQYF | TGCGCCAGCAGCCCCGGGACAGGGGGCCCGGAGACCCAGTACTTC
- | TRBJ2-7 | TRBD1 | 18 | TRBV19 | CASSIGQSTGTGTYEQYF | TGTGCCAGTAGTATCGGGCAGTCTACCGGGACAGGAACCTACGAGCAGTACTTC
- | TRBJ2-1 | TRBD2 | 17 | TRBV7-2 | CASSLGLAGDKGNEQFF | TGTGCCAGCAGCTTAGGGCTAGCGGGAGATAAGGGTAATGAGCAGTTCTTC
few | TRBJ1-1 | - | 14 | TRBV7-8 | CASSPQGFRTEAFF | TGTGCCAGCAGCCCACAGGGATTTAGGACTGAAGCTTTCTTT